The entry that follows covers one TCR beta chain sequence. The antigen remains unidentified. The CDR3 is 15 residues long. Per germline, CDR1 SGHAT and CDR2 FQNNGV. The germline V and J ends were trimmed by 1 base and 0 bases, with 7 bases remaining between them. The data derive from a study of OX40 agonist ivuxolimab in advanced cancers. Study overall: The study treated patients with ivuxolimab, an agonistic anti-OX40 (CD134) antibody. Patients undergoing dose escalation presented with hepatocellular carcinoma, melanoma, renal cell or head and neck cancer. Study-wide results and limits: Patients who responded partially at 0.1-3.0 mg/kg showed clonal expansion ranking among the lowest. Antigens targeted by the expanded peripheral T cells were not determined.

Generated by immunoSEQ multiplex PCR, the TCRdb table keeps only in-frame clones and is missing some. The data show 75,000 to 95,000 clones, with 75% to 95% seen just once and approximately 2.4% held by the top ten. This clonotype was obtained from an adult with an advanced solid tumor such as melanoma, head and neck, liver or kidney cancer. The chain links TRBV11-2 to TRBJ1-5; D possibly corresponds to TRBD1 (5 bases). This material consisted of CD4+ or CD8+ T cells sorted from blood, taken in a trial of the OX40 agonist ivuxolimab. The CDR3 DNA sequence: TGTGCCAGCAGCTTAGGGGGGAATAGCAATCAGCCCCAGCATTTT. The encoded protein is CASSLGGNSNQPQHF.